These 30 T cell receptor beta chains share one sample of origin, sequenced in a study of T cells in women clearing cervical HPV infection. TCRdb's table, derived via immunoSEQ multiplex PCR, lists solely in-frame clones and lacks some. This table lists about 32,000 clones. Sample: blood buffy coat. These receptors originate from a woman aged 18 to 75 with a cervical HPV16 infection that either progressed to CIN3+ or cleared (not recorded which).

About this clone itself: Read coverage stops 3 residues before the CDR3 terminus; the germline J gene supplies the remainder. The V call is TRBV9, the J call TRBJ2-7, with 8 bases that match TRBD2. The CDR3 has 14 amino acids. J was trimmed by 3 bases and V by 0 bases; bases with no gene match: 2. CDR1 and CDR2 (germline): SGDLS, YYNGEE. The CDR3 protein is CASSVGSGGYEQYF. CDR3 DNA, as far as it was read: TGTGCCAGCAGCGTAGGGAGCGGGGGCTACGAG.

As for this clone: The sequenced fragment ends 3 residues before the CDR3 boundary, so the rest is inferred from the germline J gene. J is TRBJ1-4 and V is TRBV5-1; 7 bases align to TRBD1. Trimming cost V 4 bases and J 6 bases; bases outside gene matches: 6. CDR3 size: 14 residues. Germline CDR1 reads SGHRS; CDR2 reads YFSETQ. CDR3 DNA, as far as it was read: TGCGCCAGCAGCCTTACCGGACAGGATGAAAAA. Translated, it gives CASSLTGQDEK. The full CDR3 protein is CASSLTGQDEKLFF. Full variable domain (remainder filled in from reference TRBV5-1 and TRBJ1-4): KAGVTQTPRYLIKTRGQQVTLSCSPISGHRSVSWYQQTPGQGLQFLFEYFSETQRNKGNFPGRFSGRQFSNSRSEMNVSTLELGDSALYLCASSLTGQDEKLFFGSGTQLSVL.

As for this clone: The missing CDR3 end, 3 residues past where the read stops, is filled in from the germline J gene. The chain links TRBV10-2 to TRBJ2-2; 7 nucleotides line up with TRBD2. The germline V gene encodes CDR1 WSHSY and CDR2 SAAADI. The V gene end was trimmed by 8 bases and the J gene end by 8 bases; junction bases not matched to a gene: 8. This CDR3 has 13 amino acids. The CDR3 bases that were read are TGCGCCAGCTCCTTGGGCGGGGGTGGGGAG. It yields the protein CASSLGGGGE. The entire CDR3 protein is CASSLGGGGELFF.

Turning to this clone: The read comes to an end 3 residues before the CDR3 does, leaving the germline J gene to fill in the end. The chain couples TRBV10-2 to TRBJ2-5, with D unclear. This CDR3 region has 13 residues. CDR1 is WSHSY and CDR2 is SAAADI in the germline V gene. Between the trimmed V and J ends, which lost 2 bases and 5 bases, there was a span of 9 bases. This chain's CDR3 is CASSEVLVETQYF. CDR3 bases read: TGCGCCAGCAGTGAGGTCCTAGTTGAGACC.

Points on this clone: Sequencing ends 3 residues short of the CDR3 end; the germline J gene provides the rest. The rearrangement uses TRBV19 and TRBJ1-3; 7 nucleotides match TRBD1. This CDR3 is built from 16 residues. The germline gives CDR1 LNHDA, CDR2 SQIVND (reference sequence). J was trimmed by 1 base and V by 6 bases; bases with no gene match: 9. CDR3 DNA, as far as it was read: TGTGCCAGTAGACGACAGGGACTCGGTTCTGGAAACACC. This gives the protein CASRRQGLGSGNT. The complete CDR3 sequence is CASRRQGLGSGNTIYF.

Note on this clone: Read data end 3 residues before the CDR3 end; the end is taken from the germline J gene. The chain employs TRBV19 and TRBJ2-5; 12 nucleotides match TRBD2. This CDR3 spans 16 amino acids. The germline gives CDR1 LNHDA, CDR2 SQIVND (reference sequence). Trimming cost V 4 bases and J 4 bases; bases outside gene matches: 7. The CDR3 region is CASSTILAGGPETQYF. CDR3 DNA (partial): TGTGCCAGTAGTACGATCCTAGCGGGGGGGCCAGAGACC.

A remark on this clone: The read finishes 3 residues shy of the CDR3 end, and the germline J gene is used to complete it. The chain couples TRBV4-2 to TRBJ1-5; D is uncertain. This CDR3 has 17 amino acids. V shed 1 base and J shed 7 bases, with 20 bases lying between them. CDR1 and CDR2 from the germline V gene are LGHNA and YNFKEQ. The CDR3 reads CASSQAVGSGAGQPQHF. The CDR3 DNA, read in part, is TGTGCCAGCAGCCAAGCGGTAGGGTCAGGAGCGGGGCAGCCC.

By frequency, this clone registers medium-sized. The read comes to an end 3 residues before the CDR3 does, leaving the germline J gene to fill in the end. The chain has TRBV7-9 and TRBJ2-3; no definite D call. Germline V CDR1 and CDR2: SEHNR, FQNEAQ (reference sequence). CDR3 length equals 14 residues. V was shortened by 4 bases and J by 4 bases, with 12 bases between the two germline ends. The CDR3 here is CASSSEQWADTQYF. The sequenced CDR3 bases are TGTGCCAGCAGCTCAGAACAGTGGGCAGATACG.

Comment on this clone: The read ends 3 residues shy of where the CDR3 ends; the end is completed using the germline J gene. The gene calls are TRBV12-3 or TRBV12-4 and TRBJ1-4; TRBD1 matches at 7 bases. Trimming at V came to 5 bases and at J to 3 bases, leaving 3 bases not matched to a gene. This CDR3 is 14 amino acids long. CDR3 protein: CASSPTGPNEKLFF. CDR3 DNA (partial): TGTGCCAGCAGTCCGACAGGGCCTAATGAAAAA.

As for this clone: Read coverage stops 3 residues before the CDR3 terminus; the germline J gene supplies the remainder. J is TRBJ1-1 and V is TRBV7-6; 7 bases map to TRBD1. CDR3 length: 13 amino acids. Trimming took 4 bases from V and 5 from J; bases not matched to a gene: 4. Per germline, CDR1 SGHVS and CDR2 FNYEAQ. This chain's CDR3 is CASSSEQGTEAFF. The part of the CDR3 DNA that was read is TGTGCCAGCAGCTCGGAACAGGGGACTGAA.

Remarks on this clone: The CDR3 end falls 3 residues outside the read, so it is completed with the germline J gene. The chain recombines TRBV19 with TRBJ1-1, with TRBD1 as a possible D gene (5 bases). Germline lookup yields CDR1 LNHDA and CDR2 SQIVND (reference sequence). The CDR3 has 13 residues. The sequenced part of the CDR3 DNA is TGTGCCAGTAGTACGGGGGACGGGGGTTAC. Translating it yields CASSTGDGGY. The entire CDR3 sequence reads CASSTGDGGYAFF.

Points on this clone: The missing CDR3 end, 3 residues past where the read stops, is filled in from the germline J gene. This sequence joins TRBV12-3 or TRBV12-4 and TRBJ2-1, with 12 nucleotides matching TRBD2. This CDR3 is built from 16 residues. V shed 5 bases, J shed 1 base, and the junction held 3 bases outside the gene matches. This CDR3 reads CASSGTSGPSYNEQFF. The sequenced part of the CDR3 DNA is TGTGCCAGCAGTGGGACTAGCGGGCCGTCCTACAATGAG.

A word on this clone: The CDR3 end lies 3 residues beyond the end of the read and is filled in from the germline J gene. The rearrangement joins TRBV20-1 to TRBJ1-5; possibly TRBD1 for D (6 bases). The CDR3 spans 14 residues. V was shortened by 5 bases and J by 4 bases, with 15 bases between the two germline ends. The V gene's germline CDR1 is DFQATT and CDR2 SNEGSKA (reference sequence). The chain's CDR3 is CSARLTGGNQPQHF. The part of the CDR3 DNA that was read is TGCAGTGCTCGGTTGACAGGAGGTAATCAGCCC.

Concerning this clone itself: The read ends 3 residues shy of where the CDR3 ends; the end is completed using the germline J gene. The chain uses TRBV7-6 and TRBJ2-3; TRBD2 aligns across 9 bases. This CDR3 is 16 amino acids long. Germline V gene lookup returns CDR1 SGHVS and CDR2 FNYEAQ. After removal of 5 bases from V and 4 bases from J, the junction contained 10 bases not matched to a gene. CDR3 bases read: TGTGCCAGCAGCCCACCTGGGCGGGGGGGGGCAGATACG. Amino acid sequence: CASSPPGRGGADT. The whole CDR3 protein is CASSPPGRGGADTQYF.

Details on this clone: The CDR3 is cut off 3 residues early in the read; its end comes from the germline J gene. This chain links TRBV30 with TRBJ2-7; no clear D. V lost 1 base to trimming and J lost 3 bases, with 4 bases between them. The CDR3 spans 11 residues. Germline CDR1 GTSNPN, CDR2 SVGIG (reference sequence). The CDR3 here is CAWSGVYEQYF. The sequenced part of the CDR3 DNA is TGTGCCTGGAGTGGCGTCTACGAG.

CDR3 DNA (partial): TGCGCCAGCAGCTTAGGGACAGGGGCAGATACG. This encodes CASSLGTGADT. The full CDR3 sequence reads CASSLGTGADTQYF. V usage is TRBV5-1 and J usage is TRBJ2-3; TRBD1 matches at 10 bases. The DNA ends 3 residues before the CDR3 does, and the rest of the CDR3 is filled in from the germline J gene. Germline V gene lookup returns CDR1 SGHRS and CDR2 YFSETQ. Trimming at V came to 2 bases and at J to 4 bases, leaving 1 base not matched to a gene. This CDR3 has 14 amino acids.

Comment on this clone: The CDR3 end falls 3 residues outside the read, so it is completed with the germline J gene. The chain uses TRBV5-1 and TRBJ2-2; D may match TRBD1 or TRBD2 (6 bases each). CDR1 is SGHRS, CDR2 YFSETQ, per germline. The CDR3 is made up of 14 amino acids. Trimming removed 1 base from V and 8 bases from J, with 12 bases in between. The CDR3 is CASSLSQGGGELFF. The sequenced CDR3 bases are TGCGCCAGCAGCTTGTCACAGGGAGGAGGGGAG.

Note on this clone: The read ends 3 residues before the CDR3 terminus; that terminus is restored from the germline J gene. The chain links TRBV20-1 to TRBJ1-5; D is uncertain. CDR1 is DFQATT and CDR2 is SNEGSKA in the germline V gene (reference sequence). The CDR3 has 13 amino acids. V gave up 2 bases and J gave up 5 bases, with 10 bases separating them. The CDR3 protein is CSARRQVDQPQHF. The CDR3 bases that were read are TGCAGTGCTAGACGGCAGGTAGATCAGCCC.

Comments on this clone: The CDR3 end falls 3 residues outside the read, so it is completed with the germline J gene. V and J are TRBV20-1 and TRBJ2-3, with TRBD2 as a possible D gene (5 bases). Germline lookup yields CDR1 DFQATT and CDR2 SNEGSKA (reference sequence). This CDR3 has 13 amino acids. V was shortened by 3 bases and J by 2 bases, with 9 bases between the two germline ends. Partial CDR3 DNA: TGCAGTGCTAGCAAGCTAGCCACAGATACG. Translation: CSASKLATDT. The complete CDR3 protein is CSASKLATDTQYF.

With regard to this clone: The read ends 3 residues early relative to the CDR3; the germline J gene fills the gap. The rearrangement uses TRBV14 and TRBJ1-3; 7 nucleotides agree with TRBD1. CDR3 length: 14 amino acids. Trimming removed 10 bases from V and 3 bases from J; junction bases left unmatched: 9. Germline V gives CDR1 SGHDN, CDR2 FVKESK. CDR3 DNA (partial): TGTGCCATCCTTAGGGGGCTATTTGGAAACACC. Amino acids: CAILRGLFGNT. The entire CDR3 protein reads CAILRGLFGNTIYF.

Concerning this clone itself: Coverage ceases 3 residues before the CDR3 finishes, and the germline J gene fills in the end. The chain employs TRBV7-9 and TRBJ2-5, with 9 bases that match TRBD1. J gave up 4 bases and V 5 bases, and 8 bases lay outside the gene matches. The CDR3 totals 15 residues. Germline V gives CDR1 SEHNR, CDR2 FQNEAQ (reference sequence). The CDR3 loop reads CASSDRDRERETQYF. Incomplete CDR3 DNA: TGTGCCAGCAGCGACCGGGACAGGGAAAGAGAGACC.

A word on this clone: The read stops 3 residues short of the end of the CDR3; the missing end is completed from the germline J gene. The chain links TRBV29-1 to TRBJ2-1, with D perhaps matching TRBD2 (7 bases). The CDR3 covers 13 residues. V was cut by 4 bases and J by 6 bases, with 13 bases left in between. Germline lookup yields CDR1 SQVTM and CDR2 ANQGSEA. The sequenced CDR3 bases are TGCAGCGTTGTTAGGGGGGGCCCCAATGAG. Residues: CSVVRGGPNE. The whole CDR3 sequence is CSVVRGGPNEQFF.

Measured by frequency, this clone is medium-sized (0.01 to 0.1%). The DNA ends 3 residues before the CDR3 does, and the rest of the CDR3 is filled in from the germline J gene. The chain is built from TRBV2 and TRBJ2-1; 8 positions match TRBD2. The junction had 4 bases not matched to a gene; V was cut back by 7 bases and J by 2 bases. This CDR3 is built from 14 residues. Germline loops: CDR1 SNHLY, CDR2 FYNNEI. The CDR3 DNA, read in part, is TGTGCCAGCAACGGCGGGGGGACCTACAATGAG. Protein sequence: CASNGGGTYNE. The whole CDR3 sequence is CASNGGGTYNEQFF.

Comment on this clone: The read ends 3 residues before the CDR3 terminus; that terminus is restored from the germline J gene. The gene calls are TRBV4-1 and TRBJ2-1; 8 nucleotides line up with TRBD2. Losses at the gene ends were 4 bases for V and 9 bases for J; bases not matched to a gene: 8. Germline V gene data show CDR1 as MGHRA and CDR2 as YSYEKL. There are 14 residues in the CDR3. The chain's CDR3 is CASSLHSGVAEQFF. CDR3 DNA, as far as it was read: TGCGCCAGCAGCCTCCATAGCGGGGTCGCTGAG.

With regard to this clone: Read data end 3 residues before the CDR3 end; the end is taken from the germline J gene. This sequence joins TRBV29-1 and TRBJ1-1; weak D call: TRBD1 (5 bases). The germline V gene has CDR1 SQVTM and CDR2 ANQGSEA. The V and J ends lost 7 bases and 3 bases respectively, with 12 bases between them. The CDR3 spans 12 residues. The CDR3 loop is CSARGLDTEAFF. Incomplete CDR3 DNA: TGCAGCGCTAGGGGTTTAGACACTGAA.

Of note for this clone: The CDR3 end lies 3 residues beyond the end of the read and is filled in from the germline J gene. The chain carries TRBV20-1 and TRBJ1-5; TRBD1 agrees at 7 bases. Germline V lookup: CDR1 DFQATT, CDR2 SNEGSKA (reference sequence). V lost 4 bases to trimming and J lost 1 base; unmatched junction nucleotides: 13. The CDR3 covers 17 residues. The CDR3 is CSAIQMDRLLSNQPQHF. The sequenced CDR3 bases are TGCAGTGCTATACAAATGGACAGGTTATTGAGCAATCAGCCC.

Note on this clone: The read falls 3 residues short of the CDR3 end, and the missing part is taken from the germline J gene. The rearrangement links TRBV20-1 to TRBJ2-4, with a tentative D call TRBD2 (5 bases). Deletions cut 0 bases from V and 6 bases from J, with 9 bases between. Germline CDR1 is DFQATT and CDR2 is SNEGSKA (reference sequence). CDR3 size: 13 residues. The DNA read from the CDR3 is TGCAGTGCTAGAGAGGTAGCGTTAAACATT. It encodes CSAREVALNI. The whole CDR3 sequence reads CSAREVALNIQYF.

The CDR3 reads CASSLIRGGTSTDTQYF. The CDR3 bases that were read are TGCGCCAGCAGCTTGATACGAGGGGGAACTAGCACAGATACG. The chain joins TRBV5-1 to TRBJ2-3, with D possibly being TRBD1 (6 bases). Read coverage stops 3 residues before the CDR3 terminus; the germline J gene supplies the remainder. The CDR3 sequence is 17 residues long. V lost 1 base and J 0 bases, leaving 15 bases between the germline ends. Germline CDR1 is SGHRS and CDR2 is YFSETQ.

CDR3 DNA, as far as it was read: TGCGCCAGCAGCCAGCGGACTAGCGGGGATGAGACC. This encodes CASSQRTSGDET. The whole CDR3 reads CASSQRTSGDETQYF. The V and J genes are TRBV4-1 and TRBJ2-5, with TRBD2 matching over 12 bases. The CDR3 end is not reached by the read, which stops 3 residues before it; the germline J gene fills it in. With V trimmed by 3 bases and J by 5 bases, 4 bases remained unmatched. The CDR3 length is 15 residues. CDR1 and CDR2 (germline): MGHRA, YSYEKL.

As regards this clone: The observed sequence ends 3 residues before the CDR3 terminus, with the missing tail filled in from the germline J gene. The rearrangement links TRBV5-1 to TRBJ1-1; 11 nucleotides align to TRBD1. V lost 4 bases, J lost 1 base, and 6 bases stayed unmatched. The germline gives CDR1 SGHRS, CDR2 YFSETQ. The CDR3 runs 16 residues. Partial CDR3 DNA: TGCGCCAGCAGCATTGGGACAGGGGGGGAGAACACTGAA. Translating gives CASSIGTGGENTE. In full, the CDR3 is CASSIGTGGENTEAFF.